This T cell receptor beta chain was observed in a study of cytomegalovirus exposure and HLA in healthy donors (TCRdb year 2017). With regard to the full study: The 666 repertoires of the first cohort and the approximately 110 validation repertoires were produced on the same platform, according to a later analysis. The study aimed to test whether cataloging public T cell receptors could reveal signatures of past pathogen exposure. A separate validation cohort of approximately 130 different subjects was used in addition to the approximately 640-subject first cohort. To predict cytomegalovirus infection status, the study brought together high-throughput TCR immunosequencing, statistical association of individual TCRs with disease status, and machine learning. The investigation overall reported the following: A later analysis lacked HLA typing for the validation cohort, so it scored co-occurrence in that cohort across all 110 or so repertoires. In a later analysis, TCRs clustered in the first cohort were found to also tend to co-occur in the approximately 110 validation repertoires, with approximately 95% of cluster scores above 0. According to the authors, the approach could potentially be generalized to other disease states and immunological phenotypes. Most TCR sequences were observed very rarely across donors, whereas some public TCRs were present in many individuals. In vitro tests confirmed that a few of the cytomegalovirus-associated TCR beta chains recognize cytomegalovirus antigens. In both the original and validation cohorts, the classifier was reported to diagnose cytomegalovirus status with high specificity and sensitivity. The study listed 164 TCR beta chains as associated with cytomegalovirus.

CDR1 SGHAT and CDR2 FQNNGV are derived from the germline V gene. The CDR3 runs 14 amino acids, cysteine and phenylalanine included. Just CDR3 DNA is preserved here, 42 bases in frame from base 1. The germline ends are 9 bases apart after V is trimmed by 4 bases and J by 0 bases. With respect to this clone: Its antigen is still unknown. Base qualities were left out, and no much larger clone turns up one base away.

The donors were included in the validation cohort of around 120 subjects, a group kept apart from the roughly 700-subject first cohort. Libraries were constructed by the immunoSEQ multiplex PCR assay. The original methods were these. A statistical classification framework was built for diagnosing cytomegalovirus status from the catalog of TCR beta chain sequences. TCRdb provides this immuneACCESS table in a form limited to in-frame rearrangements. Some clones are lacking; in checked studies, under half of them reflect an unresolved V gene, and why the rest are absent is not known. V and J calls and clone size are given by that table; D and trimming were obtained from the DNA. Counted in this sample were tens of thousands of clones; less than 90% of them appeared once. About 12% of the sample is held by the ten biggest clonotypes.

The sequence links TRBV11-2 to TRBJ2-5, with TRBD1 as a weak D call on 6 bases. This sequence was found in a woman aged 18-30 years in good health and CMV-seropositive. Input material: PBMCs. The CDR3 region has the sequence CASSSGTNQETQYF. Here is the DNA: TGTGCCAGCAGCTCCGGGACAAACCAAGAGACCCAGTACTTC.